This TCR beta chain was recovered during a study of T cells in Graves' hyperthyroidism and ophthalmopathy. Study overall: Peripheral blood was secured at the point of initial diagnosis, before any treatment.

Turning to this clonotype: No antigen is known for it.

Whole-study results and caveats: By a 13 V-J model, ophthalmopathy was set apart from stable hyperthyroidism. Most thyroid-expanded clonotypes above 0.001 were also found in blood.

Amplification targeted TCR beta CDR3 regions from RNA transcripts. TCR CDR3 regions were first amplified by RT-PCR with HTBI primers. TCRdb called the multiplex PCR reads again in MiXCR, with one record for every CDR3 protein. The sample shows more than 600,000 distinct CDR3 sequences, around 15% of them seen only once. Germline values: CDR1 SQVTM, CDR2 ANQGSEA. The V end was cut by 8 bases, the J end by 2 bases, with 5 bases between. The CDR3 spans 10 residues. An approximately 10 ml volume of fresh peripheral blood provided the PBMCs. This TCR came from a man younger than 35 with Graves' hyperthyroidism. The chain carries TRBV29-1 and TRBJ2-3, with unresolved D. Material for sequencing was blood. CDR3 bases: TGCAGCATCCACACAGATACGCAGTATTTT. Translated: CSIHTDTQYF.